What follows describes a single T cell receptor beta chain. Its antigen is unknown. This record belongs to a study of blood T cells in healthy people across ages. General study results and limits: A strong correlation was seen between TCR beta diversity and naive T cell percentage.

A second PCR, run for roughly 7 to 12 cycles, used a sample-barcoded 5' primer plus a J-beta primer mix. TCRdb reprocessed the 5' RACE reads with MiXCR, giving one entry per CDR3 protein. The sample lists around 820,000 distinct CDR3 sequences, around 25% occurring once. It was roughly 10 milliliters of peripheral blood that were drawn from each donor. These sequences were also reported in another study, on T cells of mothers and their children. From that paper: Every microgram of extracted RNA entered cDNA synthesis, around 1.6 ug per 15 ul.

The TCR sequence derives from a boy younger than 18 in good health. The sample taken for sequencing was blood.

The CDR3 DNA is TGCAGCGGGACAGAGTACCAAGAGACCCAGTACTTC. Translated, it gives CSGTEYQETQYF. The chain employs TRBV29-1 and TRBJ2-5, with D possibly TRBD1 on 6 matching bases. The CDR3 is made up of 12 amino acids. Germline CDR1 reads SQVTM; CDR2 reads ANQGSEA. Trimming took off 7 bases at V and 0 bases at J, with 9 bases between the two ends. The entire variable domain, with the rest obtained from reference TRBV29-1 and TRBJ2-5, is as follows: SAVISQKPSRDICQRGTSLTIQCQVDSQVTMMFWYRQQPGQSLTLIATANQGSEATYESGFVIDKFPISRPNLTFSTLTVSNMSPEDSSIYLCSGTEYQETQYFGPGTRLLVL.